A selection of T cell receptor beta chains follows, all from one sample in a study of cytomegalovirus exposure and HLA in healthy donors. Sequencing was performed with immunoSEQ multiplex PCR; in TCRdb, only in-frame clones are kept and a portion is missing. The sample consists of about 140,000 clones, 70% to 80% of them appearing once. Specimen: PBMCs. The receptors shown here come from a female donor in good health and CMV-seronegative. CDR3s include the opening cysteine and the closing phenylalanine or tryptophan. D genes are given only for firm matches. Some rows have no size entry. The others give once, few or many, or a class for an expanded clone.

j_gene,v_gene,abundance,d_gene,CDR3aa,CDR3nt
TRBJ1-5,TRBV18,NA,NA,CASSPPQGGQPQHF,TGTGCCAGCTCACCACCCCAGGGAGGTCAGCCCCAGCATTTT
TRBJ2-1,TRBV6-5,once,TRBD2,CASSSRVGGCEQFF,TGTGCCAGCAGTTCCCGAGTGGGGGGGTGTGAGCAGTTCTTC
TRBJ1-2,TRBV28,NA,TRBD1,CASRRGREGYTF,TGTGCCAGCAGAAGGGGGCGGGAAGGCTACACCTTC
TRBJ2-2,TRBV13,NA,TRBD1,CASSQGQGGFTGELFF,TGTGCCAGCAGCCAAGGACAGGGGGGATTCACCGGGGAGCTGTTTTTT
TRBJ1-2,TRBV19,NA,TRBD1,CASSMLSGGVVYGYTF,TGTGCCAGTAGTATGTTATCAGGGGGCGTTGTCTATGGCTACACCTTC
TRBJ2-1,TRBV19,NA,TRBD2,CASSPLAGRGNEQFF,TGTGCCAGTAGTCCACTAGCGGGGAGGGGCAATGAGCAGTTCTTC
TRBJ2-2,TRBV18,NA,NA,CASSFRGEETGELFF,TGTGCCAGCTCGTTCAGGGGGGAGGAAACCGGGGAGCTGTTTTTT
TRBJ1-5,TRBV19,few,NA,CASSIVGPPRVDQPQHF,TGTGCCAGTAGTATAGTCGGCCCCCCCAGGGTGGATCAGCCCCAGCATTTT
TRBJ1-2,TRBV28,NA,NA,CASSPATYGYTF,TGTGCCAGCAGTCCCGCAACTTATGGCTACACCTTC
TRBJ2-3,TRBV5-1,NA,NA,CASSPTGHTSTDTQYF,TGCGCCAGCAGCCCAACTGGACACACTAGCACAGATACGCAGTATTTT
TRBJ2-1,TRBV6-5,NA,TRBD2,CASRPRLAGGHEQFF,TGTGCCAGCAGACCGAGACTAGCGGGGGGCCATGAGCAGTTCTTC
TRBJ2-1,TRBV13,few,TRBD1,CASSDRTGGNEQFF,TGTGCCAGCAGCGATCGGACAGGCGGCAATGAGCAGTTCTTC
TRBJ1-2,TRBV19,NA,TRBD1,CASSIRGQKMTGYGYTF,TGTGCCAGTAGTATAAGGGGACAGAAGATGACGGGGTATGGCTACACCTTC
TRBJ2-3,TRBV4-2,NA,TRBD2,CASSARGGPTDTQYF,TGTGCCAGCAGCGCACGGGGGGGCCCGACAGATACGCAGTATTTT
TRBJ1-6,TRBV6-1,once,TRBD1,CASSDAGTGFSPLHF,TGTGCCAGCAGTGATGCGGGGACAGGGTTTTCACCCCTCCACTTT
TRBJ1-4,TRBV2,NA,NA,CASAGTGTLNEKLFF,TGTGCCAGCGCGGGTACAGGGACACTGAATGAAAAACTGTTTTTT
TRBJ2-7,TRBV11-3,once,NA,CASIKHSGSYEQYF,TGTGCCAGCATCAAGCATTCGGGGTCCTACGAGCAGTACTTC